Shown below are 21 T cell receptor beta chains from a single sample sequenced in a study of blood T cell repertoires in COVID-19. TCRdb's copy holds only in-frame clones and misses some; the assay was immunoSEQ multiplex PCR. Among about 380,000 clones, approximately 89% were seen once, and the ten largest hold 1.3%. Sequences were obtained from PBMCs or T cells enriched from blood (not recorded which). The receptors come from a man younger than 45 who had recovered from COVID-19.

The chain is built from TRBV4-3 and TRBJ2-1, with 7 bases lining up with TRBD2. J gave up 5 bases and V 1 base, and 5 bases lay outside the gene matches. CDR3 length equals 15 residues. CDR1 is LGHNA, CDR2 YSLEER, per germline. The CDR3 sequence: CASSQGRGVNNEQFF. DNA for the CDR3: TGCGCCAGCAGCCAAGGACGGGGGGTAAACAATGAGCAGTTCTTC.

In DNA, the CDR3 is TGTGCCAGCAGCAGGGGGCACCCCCCTAATTCACCCCTCCACTTT. Protein product: CASSRGHPPNSPLHF. The J gene is TRBJ1-6, the V gene TRBV21-1; TRBD1, as called in the table, went unchecked against the DNA. TRBV21-1 corresponds to a pseudogene. This CDR3 region has 15 residues.

CDR3 in DNA: TGTGCCAGCAGCCGTTCAGGGGTAATAGAGGAAAAACTGTTTTTT. Residues: CASSRSGVIEEKLFF. The chain couples TRBV7-9 to TRBJ1-4; possible D gene TRBD1, 6 bases. The germline CDR1 and CDR2 sequences are SEHNR and FQNEAQ (reference sequence). CDR3 length equals 15 residues. V shed 5 bases and J shed 8 bases, with 18 bases lying between them.

The chain carries TRBV12-1 and TRBJ2-7; the DNA was not compared with TRBD1, the D call given in the table. TRBV12-1 is flagged as a pseudogene. The CDR3 extends over 14 amino acids. CDR3 nucleotides: TGTGCCAGCAGCTTTGAGACAGGGGATTACGAGCAGTACTTC. Amino acid sequence: CASSFETGDYEQYF.

The rearrangement uses TRBV9 and TRBJ2-7; 7 bases are a match to TRBD1. Germline assignment: CDR1 SGDLS and CDR2 YYNGEE. The CDR3 runs 15 residues. After removal of 0 bases from V and 4 bases from J, the junction contained 7 bases not matched to a gene. The CDR3 DNA reads as TGTGCCAGCAGCGTAGAACCAGGGGGTTTTTACGAGCAGTACTTC. Protein product: CASSVEPGGFYEQYF.

This chain uses TRBV2 with TRBJ1-2; D is undetermined. Germline V gene sequence: CDR1 SNHLY, CDR2 FYNNEI. This CDR3 region has 13 residues. Trimming took off 4 bases at V and 6 bases at J, with 12 bases between the two ends. The CDR3 sequence is CASSALPRDGYTF. The CDR3 DNA is TGTGCCAGCAGTGCGTTACCTCGGGATGGCTACACCTTC.

The chain recombines TRBV4-2 with TRBJ2-2; 7 nucleotides agree with TRBD1. V gave up 1 base and J gave up 3 bases; unmatched junction bases: 5. Germline loops: CDR1 LGHNA, CDR2 YNFKEQ. CDR3 length equals 16 residues. The CDR3 sequence: CASSQGTGIYTGELFF. Here the CDR3 DNA reads TGTGCCAGCAGCCAAGGGACAGGCATTTACACCGGGGAGCTGTTTTTT.

J is TRBJ1-1 and V is TRBV6-5, with 7 bases matching TRBD1. Trimming took 6 bases from V and 1 from J; bases not matched to a gene: 8. Germline CDR1 is MNHEY and CDR2 is SVGAGI. The CDR3 consists of 15 residues. The CDR3 sequence is CASSRTDRTNTEAFF. The CDR3 region has the DNA TGTGCCAGCAGCCGGACGGACAGGACGAACACTGAAGCTTTCTTT.

The chain employs TRBV5-6 and TRBJ1-1, with 8 bases fitting TRBD1. The ends lost 0 bases at V and 4 bases at J; junction bases unmatched: 5. CDR3 length equals 15 residues. Per germline, CDR1 SGHDT and CDR2 YYEEEE. In DNA form, the CDR3 reads TGTGCCAGCAGCTTGGCGACAGGGGTGGCCACTGAAGCTTTCTTT. Amino acid sequence: CASSLATGVATEAFF.

This clone was observed a single time. The gene calls are TRBV7-2 and TRBJ1-5, with a weak D call TRBD1 (5 bases). With 4 bases removed from V and 4 bases from J, the gap between germline ends came to 14 bases. In germline, CDR1 is SGHTA, CDR2 FQGNSA. The CDR3 has 15 residues. The CDR3 nucleotides read TGTGCCAGCAGCTATCGGGGGAGCGCAAATCAGCCCCAGCATTTT. This encodes CASSYRGSANQPQHF.

The V call is TRBV7-2, the J call TRBJ2-3; 7 nucleotides align to TRBD2. V lost 1 base and J lost 10; bases outside the gene matches: 11. Germline values: CDR1 SGHTA, CDR2 FQGNSA. The CDR3 loop spans 15 amino acids. The CDR3 sequence: CASSLGTGAGRAQYF. The CDR3 region has the DNA TGTGCCAGCAGCTTAGGTACGGGAGCGGGGCGGGCGCAGTATTTT.

The chain combines TRBV11-2 with TRBJ2-7, with unresolved D. The CDR3 totals 16 residues. Trimming left V 3 bases short and J 6 bases short, with 21 bases between. CDR1 SGHAT and CDR2 FQNNGV come from the germline V gene. The DNA of the CDR3 is TGTGCCAGCAGCTTCCACCCCCCTGACAAATTGGTCGAGCAGTACTTC. It codes for CASSFHPPDKLVEQYF.

The chain employs TRBV13 and TRBJ1-1; D is uncertain. Germline V gives CDR1 PRHDT, CDR2 FYEKMQ (reference sequence). Trimming removed 5 bases at V and 0 bases at J, with 10 bases between. The CDR3 loop spans 14 amino acids. This chain's CDR3 is CASSGRTVNTEAFF. CDR3 nucleotides: TGTGCCAGCAGCGGACGGACTGTGAACACTGAAGCTTTCTTT. Supplemented by reference TRBV13 and TRBJ1-1, the full variable domain reads AAGVIQSPRHLIKEKRETATLKCYPIPRHDTVYWYQQGPGQDPQFLISFYEKMQSDKGSIPDRFSAQQFSDYHSELNMSSLELGDSALYFCASSGRTVNTEAFFGQGTRLTVV.

This chain connects TRBV6-5 to TRBJ1-6; no definite D call. Trimming cost V 4 bases and J 9 bases, with 16 bases left between them. Germline V gene sequence: CDR1 MNHEY, CDR2 SVGAGI. The CDR3 runs 15 residues. Here the CDR3 reads CASSSGLPRGSPLHF. The CDR3, as DNA: TGTGCCAGCAGTTCTGGACTTCCCCGGGGTTCACCCCTCCACTTT.

This clone was seen a handful of times. This chain joins TRBV10-3 and TRBJ1-2; TRBD1 agrees at 10 bases. The length of the CDR3 is 13 residues. Germline-derived CDR1 and CDR2 are ENHRY and SYGVKD. Trimming removed 10 bases from V and 4 bases from J; junction bases left unmatched: 6. The CDR3 DNA reads as TGTGCCACGCGACAGGGGGCAGGCTATGGCTACACCTTC. Translated, it gives CATRQGAGYGYTF.

This chain connects TRBV29-1 to TRBJ1-1; 7 bases map to TRBD1. Germline CDR1 and CDR2: SQVTM and ANQGSEA. J was trimmed by 4 bases and V by 4 bases; bases with no gene match: 3. This CDR3 has 12 residues. CDR3 in amino acids: CSVAGGATEAFF. The DNA of the CDR3 is TGCAGCGTTGCAGGGGGAGCCACTGAAGCTTTCTTT.

CDR3 nucleotides: TGTGCCAGCAGTCGGTCGGGTGGCGGCTACACCTTC. Its protein is CASSRSGGGYTF. The J gene is TRBJ1-2, the V gene TRBV6-5; D is unclear. Trimming cost V 5 bases and J 8 bases, with 12 bases left between them. Germline-derived CDR1 and CDR2 are MNHEY and SVGAGI. This CDR3 has 12 amino acids.

V gene TRBV9 combines with J gene TRBJ1-6; no firm D call. Trimming cost V 0 bases and J 7 bases, with 11 bases left between them. The CDR3 has 15 residues. CDR1 is SGDLS, CDR2 YYNGEE, per germline. CDR3 sequence reads: CASSVGPAGNSPLHF. DNA of the CDR3: TGTGCCAGCAGCGTAGGCCCAGCGGGGAATTCACCCCTCCACTTT.

V and J are TRBV20-1 and TRBJ2-1; 12 bases align to TRBD2. This CDR3 is 15 amino acids long. CDR1 and CDR2 from the germline V gene are DFQATT and SNEGSKA (reference sequence). V lost 3 bases and J lost 8; bases outside the gene matches: 8. The CDR3 protein is CSASPLAGGSDEQFF. CDR3 coding DNA: TGCAGTGCTAGTCCACTAGCGGGGGGCTCGGATGAGCAGTTCTTC.

This clone was observed a handful of times. The CDR3 coding sequence is TGTGCCAGTAGTACAGATAATTCACCCCTCCACTTT. The encoded protein is CASSTDNSPLHF. The J gene is TRBJ1-6, the V gene TRBV19; D remains unclear. Trimming pared 4 bases from V and 5 bases from J, leaving 3 bases between. Germline loops: CDR1 LNHDA, CDR2 SQIVND (reference sequence). The CDR3 sequence is 12 residues long.

The chain combines TRBV27 with TRBJ2-1; 11 nucleotides line up with TRBD1. J was trimmed by 1 base and V by 5 bases; bases with no gene match: 7. The CDR3 spans 17 residues. Germline CDR1 reads MNHEY; CDR2 reads SMNVEV (reference sequence). CDR3 sequence (DNA): TGTGCCAGCAGTCCCCGGGACAGGGGGGGGTCCTACAATGAGCAGTTCTTC. This codes for CASSPRDRGGSYNEQFF.